This entry lists 27 T cell receptor beta chains sequenced from one sample in a study of follicular helper T cells after annual influenza vaccination. Described time point: 2015-2016 season, 7 days after influenza vaccination. Assay: immunoSEQ multiplex PCR; the TCRdb copy retains only in-frame clones and omits some. This sample yields roughly 7,000 clones, of which nearly 90% are seen a single time; about 0.7% belongs to the top ten. The specimen comprised CXCR5+ CD38- circulating T follicular helper cells from blood, sampled 7 days after influenza vaccination. Stated subset: circulating Tfh, non-naive CD4+CXCR5+PD-1+ (ICOS+CD38+ or ICOS-CD38-). The receptors shown here come from an adult who received the influenza vaccine.

The V and J genes are TRBV5-1 and TRBJ1-1; D possibly corresponds to TRBD1 (5 bases). V lost 4 bases and J lost 11, with 18 bases in between. The CDR3 runs to 13 residues. Germline V lookup: CDR1 SGHRS, CDR2 YFSETQ. The CDR3 DNA sequence: TGCGCCAGCAGCGCCCGTGACGGGGGATCTGCTTTCTTT. Translated: CASSARDGGSAFF.

DNA for the CDR3: TGTGCCAGCAGTTATCGGCTAGCTACAACCGGGGAGCTGTTTTTT. Residues: CASSYRLATTGELFF. The rearrangement joins TRBV6-5 to TRBJ2-2, with D perhaps TRBD2 (5 bases). This CDR3 is built from 15 residues. The V end was cut by 3 bases, the J end by 5 bases, with 13 bases between. Germline CDR1 and CDR2: MNHEY and SVGAGI.

The sample holds one count of this clone. The chain uses TRBV5-1 and TRBJ2-3, with TRBD2 identical over 8 bases. CDR1 and CDR2 from the germline V gene are SGHRS and YFSETQ. With 0 bases clipped from V and 5 bases from J, the junction kept 5 bases outside the gene matches. This CDR3 is built from 15 residues. The CDR3 is CASSLGAGVGDTQYF. The CDR3 DNA reads TGCGCCAGCAGCTTGGGAGCGGGAGTAGGAGATACGCAGTATTTT. Full variable domain (missing parts from reference TRBV5-1 and TRBJ2-3): KAGVTQTPRYLIKTRGQQVTLSCSPISGHRSVSWYQQTPGQGLQFLFEYFSETQRNKGNFPGRFSGRQFSNSRSEMNVSTLELGDSALYLCASSLGAGVGDTQYFGPGTRLTVL.

The genes are TRBV6-5 and TRBJ2-1; 9 bases match TRBD1. The CDR3 is made up of 14 amino acids. J was trimmed by 4 bases and V by 7 bases; bases with no gene match: 5. The V gene's germline CDR1 is MNHEY and CDR2 SVGAGI. CDR3 region: CASKTGTGYNEQFF. As DNA, the CDR3 is TGTGCCAGCAAGACCGGGACAGGGTACAATGAGCAGTTCTTC.

The gene calls are TRBV28 and TRBJ2-5, with TRBD1 matching over 8 bases. The DNA end lines up better with TRBJ2-7; the J call may be wrong. Looked up from germline, CDR1 is MDHEN and CDR2 is SYDVKM. The CDR3 consists of 15 residues. The CDR3 reads CASSQPDRVRSEQYF. In DNA form, the CDR3 reads TGTGCCAGCAGCCAACCGGACAGGGTACGAAGCGAGCAGTACTTC.

The V and J genes are TRBV4-3 and TRBJ1-2; TRBD1 matches 12 bases. Germline V gene data show CDR1 as LGHNA and CDR2 as YSLEER. The CDR3 sequence is 19 residues long. Germline trimming cut 0 bases from V and 4 bases from J; bases unmatched to any gene: 12. The CDR3 spells CASSQELPGTGGVGYGYTF. DNA of the CDR3: TGCGCCAGCAGCCAAGAACTCCCCGGGACAGGGGGCGTTGGCTATGGCTACACCTTC.

V is TRBV30 and J is TRBJ1-4; TRBD1 matches at 8 bases. V lost 1 base, J lost 13 bases, and 14 bases stayed unmatched. This CDR3 contains 15 residues. Germline CDR1 reads GTSNPN; CDR2 reads SVGIG (reference sequence). The CDR3 loop reads CAWSALGTGLEALFF. Here the CDR3 DNA reads TGTGCCTGGAGTGCCCTAGGGACAGGCTTGGAGGCACTGTTTTTT. Full variable domain (missing parts from reference TRBV30 and TRBJ1-4): SQTIHQWPATLVQPVGSPLSLECTVEGTSNPNLYWYRQAAGRGLQLLFYSVGIGQISSEVPQNLSASRPQDRQFILSSKKLLLSDSGFYLCAWSALGTGLEALFFGSGTQLSVL.

The rearrangement joins TRBV30 to TRBJ2-3, with TRBD1 matching 11 bases. V shed 4 bases, J shed 5 bases, and the junction held 5 bases outside the gene matches. CDR1 and CDR2 from the germline V gene are GTSNPN and SVGIG (reference sequence). This CDR3 comprises 14 residues. CDR3 in amino acids: CAWTGTGGLDTQYF. CDR3 in DNA: TGTGCCTGGACCGGGACAGGGGGGTTAGATACGCAGTATTTT.

This clone has a handful of counts. The J gene is TRBJ2-7, the V gene TRBV19; tentatively, D is TRBD2 (6 bases). V lost 6 bases to trimming and J lost 0 bases, with 12 bases between them. This CDR3 has 14 amino acids. CDR1 and CDR2 from the germline V gene are LNHDA and SQIVND (reference sequence). DNA for the CDR3: TGTGCCAGTAGCCTAGGGCGGGGCTCCTACGAGCAGTACTTC. Translation gives CASSLGRGSYEQYF.

This chain links TRBV11-2 with TRBJ1-5; 8 bases match TRBD1. V shed 0 bases, J shed 6 bases, and the junction held 10 bases outside the gene matches. The CDR3 length is 17 residues. Germline V gene sequence: CDR1 SGHAT, CDR2 FQNNGV. In DNA, the CDR3 is TGTGCCAGCAGCTTAGAGGCACAGGGGGGAAGGTGTCAGCCCCAGCATTTT. This encodes CASSLEAQGGRCQPQHF.

A few counts support this clone. The chain combines TRBV7-2 with TRBJ1-2; D uncertain. The CDR3 spans 12 residues. The germline V gene has CDR1 SGHTA and CDR2 FQGNSA. V was pared by 5 bases and J by 10 bases, with 14 bases between. This CDR3 reads CASSHRTSDYTF. In DNA form, the CDR3 reads TGTGCCAGCAGCCATCGGACCTCTGACTACACCTTC.

The V call is TRBV7-2, the J call TRBJ1-1; the D gene is possibly TRBD1 (5 bases). The CDR3 length is 14 residues. CDR1 is SGHTA, CDR2 FQGNSA, per germline. V was clipped by 3 bases and J by 0 bases, with 8 bases between them. CDR3 coding DNA: TGTGCCAGCAGCTTCGGGGGGATGAACACTGAAGCTTTCTTT. Translation gives CASSFGGMNTEAFF.

This clone is a singleton in its sample. The chain has TRBV4-2 and TRBJ1-2; D not resolved. The CDR3 spans 15 residues. Germline CDR1 is LGHNA and CDR2 is YNFKEQ. Trimming removed 0 bases from V and 8 bases from J, with 16 bases in between. DNA for the CDR3: TGTGCCAGCAGCCAAGATAGAGCAGGCGATGGGGGCTACACCTTC. Translation: CASSQDRAGDGGYTF.

This chain connects TRBV7-8 to TRBJ2-3; no definite D call. The V and J ends lost 1 base and 5 bases respectively, with 16 bases between them. Germline lookup yields CDR1 SGHVS and CDR2 FQNEAQ. The length of the CDR3 is 16 residues. As DNA, the CDR3 is TGTGCCAGCAGCTTAGAAGAGGTGGTAGCTAGAGATACGCAGTATTTT. Protein: CASSLEEVVARDTQYF.

This chain links TRBV18 with TRBJ1-1; tentatively, D is TRBD1 (6 bases). The CDR3 contains 18 residues. The V and J ends lost 2 bases and 4 bases respectively, with 23 bases between them. Germline V gene lookup returns CDR1 KGHSH and CDR2 LQKENI. The CDR3 coding sequence is TGTGCCAGCTCACCAAGTTTGACGGGGGGCTGGTCTGGCACTGAAGCTTTCTTT. Residues: CASSPSLTGGWSGTEAFF.

The rearrangement joins TRBV30 to TRBJ2-3; either TRBD1 or TRBD2 may supply D (5 bases each). Germline V gene data show CDR1 as GTSNPN and CDR2 as SVGIG (reference sequence). The CDR3 has 14 residues. Trimming took 0 bases from V and 2 from J, leaving 9 bases between them. The CDR3 is CAWSVPGLTDTQYF. CDR3 DNA sequence: TGTGCCTGGAGTGTACCGGGGCTCACAGATACGCAGTATTTT.

This chain uses TRBV30 with TRBJ2-1; D possibly uses TRBD1 or TRBD2 (5 bases each). V lost 0 bases and J 5 bases, leaving 11 bases between the germline ends. The CDR3 has 14 amino acids. CDR1 is GTSNPN and CDR2 is SVGIG in the germline V gene (reference sequence). CDR3 sequence: CAWSVSGDDNEQFF. CDR3 nucleotides: TGTGCCTGGAGTGTTTCCGGGGACGACAATGAGCAGTTCTTC.

This clone was detected only a few times. V and J are TRBV16 and TRBJ2-7, with D possibly being TRBD2 (5 bases). The germline V gene encodes CDR1 KGHSY and CDR2 FQNENV. The CDR3 totals 14 residues. With 3 bases removed from V and 7 bases from J, the gap between germline ends came to 16 bases. The CDR3 sequence is CASSHSLGEQEQYF. In nucleotides, the CDR3 is TGTGCCAGCAGCCACTCACTAGGAGAACAAGAGCAGTACTTC.

The chain combines TRBV9 with TRBJ1-1; TRBD1 matches 8 bases. CDR3 length: 15 residues. V was clipped by 3 bases and J by 1 base; unmatched bases: 5. The germline gives CDR1 SGDLS, CDR2 YYNGEE. CDR3 residues: CASSALGQANTEAFF. For the CDR3, the DNA is TGTGCCAGCAGCGCCCTGGGACAGGCGAACACTGAAGCTTTCTTT.

The chain is built from TRBV18 and TRBJ2-3; D unclear. V dropped 6 bases and J dropped 3 bases, with 10 bases sitting between them. The germline V gene has CDR1 KGHSH and CDR2 LQKENI. CDR3 length: 13 amino acids. The CDR3 reads CASSPMTTDTQYF. In DNA, the CDR3 is TGTGCCAGCTCGCCCATGACTACAGATACGCAGTATTTT.

The CDR3 nucleotides are TGCAGCGTTGAAGGCAGGGCCAGCAACTATGGCTACACCTTC. It yields the protein CSVEGRASNYGYTF. The genes are TRBV29-1 and TRBJ1-2; possible D gene TRBD1, 5 bases. The CDR3 consists of 14 residues. V was clipped by 1 base and J by 2 bases, with 11 bases between them. Germline V gives CDR1 SQVTM, CDR2 ANQGSEA. Full variable domain (remainder filled in from reference TRBV29-1 and TRBJ1-2): SAVISQKPSRDICQRGTSLTIQCQVDSQVTMMFWYRQQPGQSLTLIATANQGSEATYESGFVIDKFPISRPNLTFSTLTVSNMSPEDSSIYLCSVEGRASNYGYTFGSGTRLTVV.

This clone was seen just once. The chain has TRBV12-2 and TRBJ2-2; the table's D call, TRBD2, has no DNA check behind it. TRBV12-2 is deemed a pseudogene. This CDR3 comprises 16 residues. The DNA for the CDR3 is TGTGCAAGTCGCTTAGGCGGGGGAGGGGGCACCGGGGAGCTGTTTTTT. Its protein product is CASRLGGGGGTGELFF.

This clone was found once. At one of its ends the junction is not consistent with the germline gene, which may arise from a read error. The gene calls are TRBV7-7 and TRBJ2-5; TRBD2 agrees at 11 bases. Per germline, CDR1 SSHAT and CDR2 FNYEAQ (reference sequence). The CDR3 spans 15 residues. The CDR3 bases are TGTGCTAGCAGCTCCGGACTAGCGGGCCAAGAGACCCAGTACTTC. It yields the protein CASSSGLAGQETQYF.

V and J are TRBV18 and TRBJ2-7, with 7 bases aligning to TRBD1. The CDR3 consists of 16 residues. Germline CDR1 reads KGHSH; CDR2 reads LQKENI. V was pared by 0 bases and J by 2 bases, with 7 bases of the junction left unmatched. CDR3 in DNA: TGTGCCAGCTCACCACCGTCCGACAGGGCTCCCTACGAGCAGTACTTC. It yields the protein CASSPPSDRAPYEQYF. The full variable domain, completed using reference TRBV18 and TRBJ2-7, is NAGVMQNPRHLVRRRGQEARLRCSPMKGHSHVYWYRQLPEEGLKFMVYLQKENIIDESGMPKERFSAEFPKEGPSILRIQQVVRGDSAAYFCASSPPSDRAPYEQYFGPGTRLTVT.

The chain joins TRBV29-1 to TRBJ2-7, with TRBD2 matching over 9 bases. In germline, CDR1 is SQVTM, CDR2 ANQGSEA. V dropped 6 bases and J dropped 7; count of bases not matched to a gene: 10. The CDR3 length is 13 residues. The chain's CDR3 is CSVRLADLGEQYF. For the CDR3, the DNA is TGCAGCGTGAGACTAGCGGACCTGGGGGAGCAGTACTTC.

The V and J genes are TRBV11-2 and TRBJ2-7; 9 bases fit TRBD1. Germline loops: CDR1 SGHAT, CDR2 FQNNGV. The CDR3 is made up of 14 amino acids. The trim removed 6 bases at V and 4 bases at J, leaving 7 bases unmatched. The CDR3: CASRHPGQGYEQYF. For the CDR3, the DNA is TGTGCCAGCAGGCATCCGGGACAGGGATACGAGCAGTACTTC.

This chain joins TRBV28 and TRBJ2-7; 10 nucleotides align to TRBD2. Germline CDR1 MDHEN, CDR2 SYDVKM. There are 14 residues in the CDR3. Unmatched junction bases numbered 2, after V lost 5 bases and J lost 1 base. CDR3 coding DNA: TGTGCCAGCAGTGGGACTAGCGCTTCCTACGAGCAGTACTTC. Its translation is CASSGTSASYEQYF. The full variable domain, rest sourced from reference TRBV28 and TRBJ2-7, is DVKVTQSSRYLVKRTGEKVFLECVQDMDHENMFWYRQDPGLGLRLIYFSYDVKMKEKGDIPEGYSVSREKKERFSLILESASTNQTSMYLCASSGTSASYEQYFGPGTRLTVT.